This T cell receptor (beta chain) originates from a study of blood T cell repertoires in COVID-19. Trimming took 6 bases from V and 0 from J; bases not matched to a gene: 1. Germline V CDR1 and CDR2: MNHEY, SVGAGI. The CDR3 consists of 14 residues. Concerning this clone: A much larger clone lies one base from this, so it may be a read error. The same CDR3 is also encoded by other DNA sequences in this sample.

Data came from immunoSEQ multiplex PCR; TCRdb stores just in-frame clones and leaves some out. The sample holds 150,000 to 200,000 clones, approximately 82% seen once. The V and J genes are TRBV6-5 and TRBJ1-4; the match to TRBD1 covers 7 bases. The source is a man aged 50-59 years who had recovered from COVID-19. The source material was PBMCs or T cells enriched from blood (not recorded which). The CDR3 region has the DNA TGTGCCAGCAGAACAGGGGCAACTAATGAAAAACTGTTTTTT. Translating gives CASRTGATNEKLFF.